This T cell receptor beta chain came from a study of shared clonotypes between healthy human individuals. The genomic DNA of each subset was split evenly across several immunoSEQ plates. Only in-frame clones appear in the TCRdb table, and some are missing; sequencing was by immunoSEQ multiplex PCR. Among about half a million clones listed, roughly 80% were seen once. This CDR3 region has 15 residues. In germline, CDR1 is SGHTA, CDR2 FQGNSA. V was pared by 5 bases and J by 6 bases, with 6 bases of the junction left unmatched. Input material: PBMCs. This sequence joins TRBV7-2 and TRBJ1-5, with 11 bases that match TRBD1. This sequence originates from a woman aged 40-49 years in good health. Some clones in this sample may be carry-over from other donors' samples. The CDR3 DNA is TGTGCCAGCAGCGCGCGGACAGGGGGCGGTCAGCCCCAGCATTTT. It yields the protein CASSARTGGGQPQHF.